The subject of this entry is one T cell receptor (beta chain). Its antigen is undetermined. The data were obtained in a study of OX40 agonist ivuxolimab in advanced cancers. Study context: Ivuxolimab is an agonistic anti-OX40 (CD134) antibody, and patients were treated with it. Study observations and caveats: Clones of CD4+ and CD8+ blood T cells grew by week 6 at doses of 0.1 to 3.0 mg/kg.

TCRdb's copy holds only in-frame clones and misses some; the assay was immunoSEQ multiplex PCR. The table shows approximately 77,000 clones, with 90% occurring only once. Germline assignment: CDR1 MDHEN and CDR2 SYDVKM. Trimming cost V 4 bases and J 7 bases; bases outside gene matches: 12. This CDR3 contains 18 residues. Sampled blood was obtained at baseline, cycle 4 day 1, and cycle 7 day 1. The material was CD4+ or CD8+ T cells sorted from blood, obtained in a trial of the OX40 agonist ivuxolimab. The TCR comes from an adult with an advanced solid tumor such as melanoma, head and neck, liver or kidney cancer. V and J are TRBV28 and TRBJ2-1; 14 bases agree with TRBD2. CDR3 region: CASSYFVGLAGVRNEQFF. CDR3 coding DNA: TGTGCCAGCAGTTATTTTGTGGGACTAGCGGGAGTAAGGAATGAGCAGTTCTTC.